The clone carrying this T cell receptor beta chain was seen repeatedly, ten times or more. Its cognate antigen is unknown. The second PCR ran about 6 to 12 cycles with a sample-barcoded 5' primer and J-beta primers. TCRdb fed the 5' RACE reads into MiXCR, producing one record per CDR3 protein. The data show about 1.1 million distinct CDR3 sequences, 35% to 45% seen once. The data belong to a study of blood T cells in healthy people across ages. Study conclusions and caveats: Naive T cell percentage showed a strong correlation with TCR beta diversity. The study found more naive CD4+ cells and higher diversity in long-lived than aged donors.

The CDR3 extends over 16 amino acids. Germline lookup yields CDR1 MGHRA and CDR2 YSYEKL. The V gene end was trimmed by 0 bases and the J gene end by 7 bases; junction bases not matched to a gene: 8. Aged roughly 6 to 90, donors were systemically healthy Caucasians from Russia. Every sample yielded at least 6.5 million isolated PBMCs. This TCR was sampled from a man in his late teens or twenties in good health. The source material was blood. The chain combines TRBV4-1 with TRBJ2-3, with 9 bases lining up with TRBD2. CDR3 nucleotides: TGCGCCAGCAGCCAAGAGACGCTAGCGGGGACAAATACGCAGTATTTT. It codes for CASSQETLAGTNTQYF.